The 28 T cell receptor beta chains reported below all come from one sample, sequenced in a study of blood T cell repertoires in COVID-19. Here immunoSEQ multiplex PCR was the method, and the copy in TCRdb shows in-frame clones only, minus some. The sample lists more than 80,000 clones, 70% to 80% occurring once. Sequenced input: peripheral blood. Receptors originate from a human donor with acute or convalescent COVID-19. The donor label of this sample is uncertain.

This chain joins TRBV28 and TRBJ1-4; no definite D call. The CDR3 runs to 11 residues. Trimming shortened V by 6 bases and J by 15 bases, and 14 bases separated the two germline ends. The germline gives CDR1 MDHEN, CDR2 SYDVKM. This chain's CDR3 is CASSLLGVLFF. Written as DNA, the CDR3 is TGTGCCAGCAGCCTTTTGGGAGTTTTGTTTTTT.

The V and J genes are TRBV10-2 and TRBJ1-4; 7 bases fit TRBD1. The CDR3 length is 15 residues. The J segment lost 4 bases and the V segment lost 4 bases, leaving 6 bases of the junction unmatched. Germline V gene data show CDR1 as WSHSY and CDR2 as SAAADI. Here the CDR3 DNA reads TGCGCCAGCAGTGTACAGGGACAGAGTAATGAAAAACTGTTTTTT. It codes for CASSVQGQSNEKLFF.

The V and J genes are TRBV14 and TRBJ2-1; D perhaps matches TRBD2 (5 bases). The CDR3 consists of 14 residues. Trimming removed 4 bases at V and 2 bases at J, with 9 bases between. Per the germline V gene, CDR1 is SGHDN and CDR2 is FVKESK. CDR3: CASSPPGAYNEQFF. The DNA for the CDR3 is TGTGCCAGCAGCCCCCCCGGGGCCTACAATGAGCAGTTCTTC.

This chain uses TRBV3-1 (or the pseudogene TRBV3-2) with TRBJ2-7, with 7 bases lining up with TRBD2. The CDR3 runs to 14 residues. The germline gives CDR1 LGHDT, CDR2 YNNKEL (reference sequence). The V and J ends lost 1 base and 6 bases, in that order; junction bases with no gene match: 6. CDR3 nucleotide sequence: TGTGCCAGCAGCCAAGGGGGGGGACTCACCGAGCAGTACGTC. Amino acid sequence: CASSQGGGLTEQYV.

The chain couples TRBV2 to TRBJ1-5; 8 bases agree with TRBD1. CDR1 and CDR2 from the germline V gene are SNHLY and FYNNEI. Losses at the gene ends were 2 bases for V and 4 bases for J; bases not matched to a gene: 4. The CDR3 is 15 amino acids. The CDR3 nucleotides are TGTGCCAGCAGTGAAACAGGGGGGATAAATCAGCCCCAGCATTTT. Protein sequence: CASSETGGINQPQHF.

This rearrangement joins TRBV7-9 to TRBJ2-7, with a tentative D call TRBD2 (5 bases). V was clipped by 6 bases and J by 2 bases, with 17 bases between them. The germline CDR1 and CDR2 sequences are SEHNR and FQNEAQ (reference sequence). The CDR3 spans 15 residues. The CDR3 protein is CASSPAGGLPYEQYF. DNA of the CDR3: TGTGCCAGCAGTCCCGCCGGAGGTTTGCCCTACGAGCAGTACTTC.

The rearrangement joins TRBV24-1 to TRBJ2-2; D unresolved. Germline-derived CDR1 and CDR2 are KGHDR and SFDVKD. There are 12 residues in the CDR3. V was clipped by 6 bases and J by 5 bases, with 6 bases between them. The CDR3 DNA follows: TGTGCCACCAGTTGGCGGACCGGGGAGCTGTTTTTT. Its translation is CATSWRTGELFF.

The gene calls are TRBV5-4 and TRBJ2-5; D is unclear. This CDR3 region has 12 residues. Germline V gives CDR1 SGHNT, CDR2 YYREEE (reference sequence). V lost 1 base to trimming and J lost 4 bases, with 5 bases between them. CDR3 nucleotides: TGTGCCAGCAGCTTGTCTGTAGAGACCCAGTACTTC. Protein sequence: CASSLSVETQYF.

This clone was detected once. The chain is built from TRBV30 and TRBJ1-2, with 7 bases that match TRBD1. This CDR3 is built from 14 residues. Germline values: CDR1 GTSNPN, CDR2 SVGIG (reference sequence). Germline trimming cut 2 bases from V and 0 bases from J; bases unmatched to any gene: 3. CDR3 coding DNA: TGTGCCTGGAGTACGGGACAGACTAACTATGGCTACACCTTC. It encodes CAWSTGQTNYGYTF.

This chain links TRBV30 with TRBJ1-1; 11 bases line up with TRBD1. Germline CDR1 is GTSNPN and CDR2 is SVGIG (reference sequence). The V and J ends lost 2 bases and 3 bases, in that order; junction bases with no gene match: 8. CDR3 length equals 16 residues. Here the CDR3 reads CAWSTWTGGLDTEAFF. The CDR3 bases are TGTGCCTGGAGTACCTGGACAGGGGGCTTAGACACTGAAGCTTTCTTT.

The chain uses TRBV9 and TRBJ2-3; TRBD2 matches 14 bases. Germline values: CDR1 SGDLS, CDR2 YYNGEE. This CDR3 spans 17 amino acids. V was pared by 0 bases and J by 11 bases, with 11 bases of the junction left unmatched. DNA for the CDR3: TGTGCCAGCAGCGTAGAGAGGGGACTAGCGGGGGCCCCTAGGCAGTATTTT. It encodes CASSVERGLAGAPRQYF. The whole variable domain, filled in from reference TRBV9 and TRBJ2-3, reads DSGVTQTPKHLITATGQRVTLRCSPRSGDLSVYWYQQSLDQGLQFLIQYYNGEERAKGNILERFSAQQFPDLHSELNLSSLELGDSALYFCASSVERGLAGAPRQYFGPGTRLTVL.

This chain links TRBV2 with TRBJ1-2; D perhaps matches TRBD1 (6 bases). The CDR3 runs 15 residues. CDR1 and CDR2 from the germline V gene are SNHLY and FYNNEI. V lost 3 bases, J lost 2 bases, and 13 bases lay in between. The CDR3 loop reads CASSDPGAGNYGYTF. CDR3 bases: TGTGCCAGCAGTGATCCAGGGGCAGGGAACTATGGCTACACCTTC.

This clone was seen a handful of times. The chain combines TRBV25-1 with TRBJ2-1, with D perhaps TRBD1 (5 bases). CDR1 and CDR2 (germline): MGHDK, SYGVNS. The V end was cut by 4 bases, the J end by 1 base, with 14 bases between. The CDR3 sequence is 16 residues long. CDR3 amino acids: CASSGWNRNSYNEQFF. CDR3 nucleotides: TGTGCCAGCAGTGGTTGGAACAGGAATTCCTACAATGAGCAGTTCTTC.

The V call is TRBV4-1, the J call TRBJ1-5; TRBD1 is a possible D gene (5 bases). The germline gives CDR1 MGHRA, CDR2 YSYEKL. This CDR3 has 15 residues. Trimming shortened V by 5 bases and J by 5 bases, and 16 bases separated the two germline ends. The CDR3 loop reads CASSTARQSDQPQHF. In nucleotides, the CDR3 is TGCGCCAGCAGCACCGCCCGACAGTCCGATCAGCCCCAGCATTTT.

V and J are TRBV27 and TRBJ2-1, with D tentatively TRBD1 (6 bases). The V gene's germline CDR1 is MNHEY and CDR2 SMNVEV (reference sequence). This CDR3 region has 13 residues. The V end lost 5 bases, the J end lost 6 bases, and 11 bases lay between the germline ends. In nucleotides, the CDR3 is TGTGCCAGCAGTGAAAGGGGGACCAATGAGCAGTTCTTC. As protein: CASSERGTNEQFF.

The chain links TRBV18 to TRBJ2-7; TRBD1 matches 10 bases. Germline V gives CDR1 KGHSH, CDR2 LQKENI. There are 13 residues in the CDR3. V lost 3 bases and J lost 6; bases outside the gene matches: 2. The CDR3 DNA follows: TGTGCCAGCTCACCCCGGGACAGGGGCGAGCAGTACGTC. Its protein product is CASSPRDRGEQYV.

The chain couples TRBV2 to TRBJ2-3; 8 bases fit TRBD2. The germline V gene has CDR1 SNHLY and CDR2 FYNNEI. CDR3 length: 17 residues. V lost 3 bases and J lost 3; bases outside the gene matches: 11. CDR3 protein: CASSDLAGIPWTDTQYF. Here the CDR3 DNA reads TGTGCCAGCAGTGACTTAGCGGGGATCCCGTGGACAGATACGCAGTATTTT.

This rearrangement joins TRBV7-9 to TRBJ1-2, with a weak D call TRBD1 (6 bases). V gave up 5 bases and J gave up 4 bases, with 14 bases separating them. The CDR3 sequence is 14 residues long. Germline CDR1 is SEHNR and CDR2 is FQNEAQ (reference sequence). The CDR3 nucleotides read TGTGCCAGCAGCGGAAACAGGGTAGGCTATGGCTACACCTTC. This sequence encodes CASSGNRVGYGYTF. The whole variable domain, filled in from reference TRBV7-9 and TRBJ1-2, reads DTGVSQNPRHKITKRGQNVTFRCDPISEHNRLYWYRQTLGQGPEFLTYFQNEAQLEKSRLLSDRFSAERPKGSFSTLEIQRTEQGDSAMYLCASSGNRVGYGYTFGSGTRLTVV.

The genes are TRBV7-9 and TRBJ1-6; D is undetermined. Germline CDR1 and CDR2: SEHNR and FQNEAQ (reference sequence). CDR3 length equals 14 residues. Trimming removed 3 bases at V and 5 bases at J, with 8 bases between. Written as DNA, the CDR3 is TGTGCCAGCAGCTTTGAAACAGATAATTCACCCCTCCACTTT. Translation: CASSFETDNSPLHF. Combining the CDR3 with reference TRBV7-9 and TRBJ1-6 gives the whole variable domain DTGVSQNPRHKITKRGQNVTFRCDPISEHNRLYWYRQTLGQGPEFLTYFQNEAQLEKSRLLSDRFSAERPKGSFSTLEIQRTEQGDSAMYLCASSFETDNSPLHFGNGTRLTVT.

This clone appeared once. This chain joins TRBV6-5 and TRBJ1-1; 7 nucleotides align to TRBD1. Germline values: CDR1 MNHEY, CDR2 SVGAGI. CDR3 length: 15 residues. V shed 5 bases and J 0 bases; nucleotides not matched to a gene: 6. The CDR3 loop is CASSKRTGMNTEAFF. The CDR3 DNA follows: TGTGCCAGCAGTAAGAGGACAGGTATGAACACTGAAGCTTTCTTT.

This clone was observed a few times. V gene TRBV2 combines with J gene TRBJ1-6; 10 bases are shared with TRBD1. Germline-derived CDR1 and CDR2 are SNHLY and FYNNEI. The CDR3 covers 14 residues. The J segment lost 9 bases and the V segment lost 5 bases, leaving 4 bases of the junction unmatched. CDR3 nucleotide sequence: TGTGCCAGCAGTCCGACAGGGGGCTTTTCACCCCTCCACTTT. It translates to CASSPTGGFSPLHF.

This sequence joins TRBV28 and TRBJ2-1, with 12 bases identical to TRBD2. This CDR3 contains 16 residues. The J segment lost 6 bases and the V segment lost 4 bases, leaving 7 bases of the junction unmatched. Germline CDR1 and CDR2: MDHEN and SYDVKM. CDR3: CASSSASGGAGNEQFF. The CDR3 DNA reads TGTGCCAGCAGTTCAGCTAGCGGGGGGGCAGGCAATGAGCAGTTCTTC. The variable domain in full, with the rest retrieved from reference TRBV28 and TRBJ2-1, is DVKVTQSSRYLVKRTGEKVFLECVQDMDHENMFWYRQDPGLGLRLIYFSYDVKMKEKGDIPEGYSVSREKKERFSLILESASTNQTSMYLCASSSASGGAGNEQFFGPGTRLTVL.

The V and J genes are TRBV7-3 and TRBJ2-1; TRBD2 matches at 7 bases. CDR3 length equals 16 residues. Looked up from germline, CDR1 is SGHTA and CDR2 is FQGTGA. The V gene end was trimmed by 3 bases and the J gene end by 4 bases; junction bases not matched to a gene: 9. The CDR3 here is CASSFQPGGPYNEQFF. CDR3 coding DNA: TGTGCCAGCAGCTTCCAACCGGGGGGTCCATACAATGAGCAGTTCTTC.

The chain couples TRBV11-2 to TRBJ1-6; 8 bases line up with TRBD1. The length of the CDR3 is 15 residues. V trimming: 5 bases; J trimming: 8 bases; junction bases outside the gene matches: 8. The V gene's germline CDR1 is SGHAT and CDR2 FQNNGV. The CDR3 nucleotides read TGTGCCAGCAGCGGCCTGACAGGGGAGTATTCACCCCTCCACTTT. This gives the protein CASSGLTGEYSPLHF. The variable domain in full, with the rest retrieved from reference TRBV11-2 and TRBJ1-6, is EAGVAQSPRYKIIEKRQSVAFWCNPISGHATLYWYQQILGQGPKLLIQFQNNGVVDDSQLPKDRFSAERLKGVDSTLKIQPAKLEDSAVYLCASSGLTGEYSPLHFGNGTRLTVT.

The genes are TRBV2 and TRBJ1-4; D is uncertain. There are 15 residues in the CDR3. CDR1 and CDR2 from the germline V gene are SNHLY and FYNNEI. With 4 bases removed from V and 0 bases from J, the gap between germline ends came to 9 bases. The CDR3 sequence is CASSAPGATNEKLFF. In DNA, the CDR3 is TGTGCCAGCAGTGCCCCGGGTGCAACTAATGAAAAACTGTTTTTT. Together with reference TRBV2 and TRBJ1-4, the CDR3 gives the full variable domain: EPEVTQTPSHQVTQMGQEVILRCVPISNHLYFYWYRQILGQKVEFLVSFYNNEISEKSEIFDDQFSVERPDGSNFTLKIRSTKLEDSAMYFCASSAPGATNEKLFFGSGTQLSVL.

The V and J genes are TRBV4-2 and TRBJ1-1, with a possible D match to TRBD1 (5 bases). The CDR3 loop spans 16 amino acids. Per the germline V gene, CDR1 is LGHNA and CDR2 is YNFKEQ. V gave up 3 bases and J gave up 3 bases, with 17 bases separating them. CDR3 bases: TGTGCCAGCAGCCACCTCTCGGGGGGGGTTGACACTGAAGCTTTCTTT. Protein product: CASSHLSGGVDTEAFF.

The CDR3 here is CASSQKLANLPYEQYV. The CDR3 nucleotides are TGCGCCAGCAGCCAAAAACTAGCGAACCTACCCTACGAGCAGTACGTC. This chain connects TRBV4-1 to TRBJ2-7, with 7 bases aligning to TRBD2. This CDR3 spans 16 amino acids. V lost 2 bases and J lost 2; bases outside the gene matches: 9. CDR1 is MGHRA and CDR2 is YSYEKL in the germline V gene.

This clone was detected only once. The rearrangement uses TRBV5-1 and TRBJ2-3; D uncertain. Germline loops: CDR1 SGHRS, CDR2 YFSETQ. V lost 3 bases and J lost 3, with 11 bases in between. The CDR3 extends over 14 amino acids. The CDR3 sequence: CASSSLYSTDTQYF. The CDR3, as DNA: TGCGCCAGCAGCTCACTTTACAGTACAGATACGCAGTATTTT.